This entry describes one T cell receptor (beta chain). Its antigen is unidentified. The data were obtained in a study of cytomegalovirus exposure and HLA in healthy donors. As for the study in general: Researchers previously reported finding fewer than 120 million unique TCR beta sequences from approximately 200 million T cells.

Study-level points and caveats: CMV serostatus stood as the only immune exposure information on hand. Later analysis found that TCR beta chains associated with HLA were more clonally expanded than other, equally common chains. Later analysis identified a missense DCLRE1C variant that was linked to TCR beta V- and J-gene trimming.

Primers: 60 Vbeta forward and 13 Jbeta reverse. TCRdb's copy holds only in-frame clones and misses some; the assay was immunoSEQ multiplex PCR. Counted here are some 190,000 clones, approximately 81% occurring once; the ten biggest clones make up 1%. The CDR3 runs 15 residues. Germline loops: CDR1 SGHDT, CDR2 YYEEEE. The V gene end was trimmed by 1 base and the J gene end by 0 bases; junction bases not matched to a gene: 3. The sequencing input was PBMCs. This receptor was obtained from a boy aged 2-15 years in good health and CMV-seronegative. This rearrangement joins TRBV5-6 to TRBJ2-7, with 8 bases aligning to TRBD2. The CDR3 DNA sequence: TGTGCCAGCAGCTTGTCCGGGAGGGCCTCCTACGAGCAGTACTTC. Amino acid sequence: CASSLSGRASYEQYF.